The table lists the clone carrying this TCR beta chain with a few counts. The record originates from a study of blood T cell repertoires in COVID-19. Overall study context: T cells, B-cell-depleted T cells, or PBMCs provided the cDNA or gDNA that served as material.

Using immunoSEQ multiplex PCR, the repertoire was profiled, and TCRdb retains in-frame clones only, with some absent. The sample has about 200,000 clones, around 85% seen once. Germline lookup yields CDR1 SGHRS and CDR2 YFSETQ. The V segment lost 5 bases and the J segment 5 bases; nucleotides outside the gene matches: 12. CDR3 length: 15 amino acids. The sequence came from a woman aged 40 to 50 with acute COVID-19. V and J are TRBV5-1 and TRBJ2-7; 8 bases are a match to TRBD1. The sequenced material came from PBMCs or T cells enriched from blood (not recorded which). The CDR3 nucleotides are TGCGCCAGCAGATCCTCCGGGACAGGCATCGACGAGCAGTACTTC. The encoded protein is CASRSSGTGIDEQYF. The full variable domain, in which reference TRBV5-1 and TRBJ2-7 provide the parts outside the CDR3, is KAGVTQTPRYLIKTRGQQVTLSCSPISGHRSVSWYQQTPGQGLQFLFEYFSETQRNKGNFPGRFSGRQFSNSRSEMNVSTLELGDSALYLCASRSSGTGIDEQYFGPGTRLTVT.